These T cell receptor beta chains were read from a single sample in a study of cytomegalovirus exposure and HLA in healthy donors. Repertoires were generated with immunoSEQ multiplex PCR, while TCRdb's copy carries only in-frame clones and drops some. The profile shows some 120,000 clones, roughly 78% of them singletons. The source material was PBMCs. These receptors all come from a man aged 35-49 years in good health and CMV-seronegative. The CDR3 runs from the conserved cysteine through the conserved F or W. Fields, in order: D gene, V gene, J gene, clone size, CDR3 protein, CDR3 DNA. A D gene is named only where the DNA matches it firmly. The size entry is marked missing in some rows and otherwise reads once, few, many or a size class.

TRBD1,TRBV7-2,TRBJ1-1,.,CASSTTGGLEGTEAFF,TGTGCCAGCAGCACAACAGGGGGCCTCGAGGGAACTGAAGCTTTCTTT
.,TRBV20-1,TRBJ2-1,.,CSAKNNEQFF,TGCAGTGCCAAAAACAATGAGCAGTTCTTC
.,TRBV6-1,TRBJ2-7,.,CATPGSMNYEQYF,TGTGCCACCCCCGGGTCCATGAACTACGAGCAGTACTTC
.,TRBV7-9,TRBJ1-1,.,CASSPRGGPNTEAFF,TGTGCCAGCAGCCCGCGGGGGGGACCCAACACTGAAGCTTTCTTT
TRBD2,TRBV29-1,TRBJ2-1,.,CSVEMSTSDSQFF,TGCAGCGTTGAAATGTCGACTAGCGATTCGCAGTTCTTC
TRBD1,TRBV5-1,TRBJ1-2,.,CASSSALGQSNYGYTF,TGCGCCAGCAGCTCGGCTCTGGGACAGTCTAACTATGGCTACACCTTC
TRBD1,TRBV29-1,TRBJ1-2,.,CSVQFTDRDYGYTF,TGCAGCGTTCAATTTACGGACAGGGACTATGGCTACACCTTC
.,TRBV5-1,TRBJ2-1,.,CASSLTGAPGRGEQFF,TGCGCCAGCAGCTTAACCGGAGCCCCAGGGCGGGGTGAGCAGTTCTTC
.,TRBV7-9,TRBJ2-2,.,CASSFLQGTNTGELFF,TGTGCCAGCAGCTTTCTCCAGGGTACGAACACCGGGGAGCTGTTTTTT
.,TRBV7-9,TRBJ1-2,.,CASSLGGSAGTYGYTF,TGTGCCAGCAGCTTAGGAGGTTCGGCCGGAACATATGGCTACACCTTC
.,TRBV2,TRBJ1-1,.,CASSVRGTEAFF,TGTGCCAGCAGTGTCCGCGGGACTGAAGCTTTCTTT
.,TRBV28,TRBJ1-1,.,CASNIGQGEAFF,TGTGCCAGCAATATTGGGCAGGGTGAAGCTTTCTTT
TRBD1,TRBV6-5,TRBJ1-2,.,CASSMGRQGDYGYTF,TGTGCCAGCAGCATGGGCCGACAGGGAGACTATGGCTACACCTTC
TRBD1,TRBV28,TRBJ2-3,.,CASRPQGAGTDTQYF,TGTGCCAGCAGACCACAGGGGGCCGGGACAGATACGCAGTATTTT
TRBD1,TRBV28,TRBJ2-2,.,CASSPQGQGRTGELFF,TGTGCCAGCAGTCCCCAGGGACAGGGAAGGACCGGGGAGCTGTTTTTT
.,TRBV18,TRBJ2-3,.,CASSPTYAGGRSDTQYF,TGTGCCAGCTCACCAACATACGCAGGCGGGCGCTCAGATACGCAGTATTTT
.,TRBV30,TRBJ2-7,.,CAWSPGGLGVGRGEQYF,TGTGCCTGGAGCCCGGGTGGCCTCGGGGTTGGTCGGGGCGAGCAGTACTTC
TRBD1,TRBV28,TRBJ1-4,few,CASSPGQGYSVGEKLFF,TGTGCCAGCAGTCCGGGACAGGGTTATTCCGTTGGGGAAAAACTGTTTTTT
TRBD2,TRBV5-1,TRBJ2-1,.,CASSATSATNEQFF,TGCGCCAGCAGCGCCACTAGCGCAACCAATGAGCAGTTCTTC
.,TRBV7-9,TRBJ1-2,few,CASSSSGASYGYTF,TGTGCCAGCAGCTCTAGTGGGGCCAGCTATGGCTACACCTTC
TRBD1,TRBV2,TRBJ2-7,.,CASRRTGGVYEQYF,TGTGCCAGCAGGCGGACAGGGGGGGTATACGAGCAGTACTTC
.,TRBV7-9,TRBJ2-1,.,CASSLAGASSNEQFF,TGTGCCAGCAGCTTAGCGGGGGCTTCCAGCAATGAGCAGTTCTTC
TRBD2,TRBV2,TRBJ2-4,.,CASSEGLAGINIQYF,TGTGCCAGCAGTGAAGGACTAGCGGGGATCAACATTCAGTACTTC
.,TRBV6-6,TRBJ1-1,once,CASSYSQSGEAFF,TGTGCCAGCAGTTACTCGCAGTCGGGTGAAGCTTTCTTT
.,TRBV18,TRBJ1-5,.,CASSPREIGGNQPQHF,TGTGCCAGCTCACCACGGGAGATCGGAGGCAATCAGCCCCAGCATTTT
TRBD1,TRBV29-1,TRBJ1-1,.,CSTRQGMNTEAFF,TGCAGCACTAGACAGGGCATGAACACTGAAGCTTTCTTT
TRBD1,TRBV27,TRBJ2-5,.,CASSLLNRGQETQYF,TGTGCCAGCAGTCTCCTCAACAGGGGCCAGGAGACCCAGTACTTC
TRBD1,TRBV19,TRBJ2-5,few,CASSLETGSEETQYF,TGTGCCAGTAGTCTTGAGACAGGGAGCGAAGAGACCCAGTACTTC
TRBD2,TRBV5-1,TRBJ2-7,once,CASSLTSGVLMGDYEQYF,TGCGCCAGCAGCTTGACTAGCGGGGTACTTATGGGGGACTACGAGCAGTACTTC
TRBD1,TRBV4-1,TRBJ1-4,.,CASSLPGRGGGKLFF,TGCGCCAGCAGCCTCCCAGGGAGAGGGGGCGGAAAACTGTTTTTT
.,TRBV7-9,TRBJ1-1,.,CASSPEQGGETEAFF,TGTGCCAGCAGCCCTGAACAGGGAGGGGAAACTGAAGCTTTCTTT
.,TRBV7-5,TRBJ2-3,.,CVRSPYRDFRFYYTQYF,TGTGTCAGAAGCCCCTACCGGGACTTCCGCTTCTACTATACGCAGTATTTT
.,TRBV6-5,TRBJ1-1,.,CASSYWGGSTEAFF,TGTGCCAGCAGTTATTGGGGTGGGAGCACTGAAGCTTTCTTT
TRBD2,TRBV4-1,TRBJ2-7,.,CASSQQLAGSYEQYF,TGCGCCAGCAGCCAACAACTAGCGGGGTCCTACGAGCAGTACTTC
.,TRBV18,TRBJ1-1,.,CASSPPSQGFSEAFF,TGTGCCAGCTCACCACCTTCTCAGGGGTTTAGTGAAGCTTTCTTT
TRBD1,TRBV7-9,TRBJ2-1,few,CASSFPSGTGLNEQFF,TGTGCCAGCAGCTTCCCTTCCGGGACAGGGCTCAATGAGCAGTTCTTC
TRBD1,TRBV4-1,TRBJ2-6,once,CASSQRDRRTSGANVLTF,TGCGCCAGCAGCCAACGGGACAGGAGGACTTCTGGGGCCAACGTCCTGACTTTC
TRBD1,TRBV7-9,TRBJ1-5,.,CASSSGQGAGQPQHF,TGTGCCAGCAGCTCCGGACAGGGAGCAGGTCAGCCCCAGCATTTT
.,TRBV29-1,TRBJ2-7,.,CSVAQTPGTRPNYEQYF,TGCAGCGTTGCTCAAACCCCCGGGACAAGGCCCAACTACGAGCAGTACTTC
TRBD1,TRBV7-2,TRBJ2-7,.,CASSLGGQGGEQHF,TGTGCCAGCAGCTTAGGGGGACAGGGCGGGGAGCAGCACTTC
.,TRBV29-1,TRBJ2-1,.,CSGNRGTPEQFF,TGCAGCGGGAACCGTGGGACACCGGAGCAGTTCTTC
TRBD1,TRBV5-1,TRBJ2-5,.,CASSSHGGQGKETQYF,TGCGCCAGCAGCTCCCACGGGGGACAGGGAAAAGAGACCCAGTACTTC
.,TRBV28,TRBJ1-5,.,CASSLLSGQYNQPQHF,TGTGCCAGCAGTTTACTGTCCGGACAGTACAATCAGCCCCAGCATTTT
.,TRBV28,TRBJ2-7,.,CASSLYSYEQYF,TGTGCCAGCAGTTTATATTCCTACGAGCAGTACTTC
TRBD1,TRBV7-8,TRBJ2-1,.,CASSLDPDRATYNEQFF,TGTGCCAGCAGCTTGGACCCCGACAGGGCTACCTACAATGAGCAGTTCTTC
.,TRBV7-8,TRBJ1-1,.,CASSRGSPGNTEAFF,TGTGCCAGCAGCCGGGGTAGCCCAGGAAACACTGAAGCTTTCTTT
.,TRBV7-6,TRBJ1-3,.,CASSPTTGFSGNTIYF,TGTGCCAGCAGCCCTACCACAGGGTTCTCTGGAAACACCATATATTTT
TRBD1,TRBV10-3,TRBJ1-2,.,CAISGAGQGLRWGYGYTF,TGTGCCATCTCGGGGGCCGGACAGGGGCTACGGTGGGGCTATGGCTACACCTTC
TRBD1,TRBV5-8,TRBJ1-4,.,CASSRGQQIPTNEKLFF,TGTGCCAGCAGCCGGGGACAGCAAATACCAACTAATGAAAAACTGTTTTTT
TRBD1,TRBV18,TRBJ2-1,.,CASSRGQGSYEQFF,TGTGCCAGCTCACGCGGACAGGGGTCCTATGAGCAGTTCTTC